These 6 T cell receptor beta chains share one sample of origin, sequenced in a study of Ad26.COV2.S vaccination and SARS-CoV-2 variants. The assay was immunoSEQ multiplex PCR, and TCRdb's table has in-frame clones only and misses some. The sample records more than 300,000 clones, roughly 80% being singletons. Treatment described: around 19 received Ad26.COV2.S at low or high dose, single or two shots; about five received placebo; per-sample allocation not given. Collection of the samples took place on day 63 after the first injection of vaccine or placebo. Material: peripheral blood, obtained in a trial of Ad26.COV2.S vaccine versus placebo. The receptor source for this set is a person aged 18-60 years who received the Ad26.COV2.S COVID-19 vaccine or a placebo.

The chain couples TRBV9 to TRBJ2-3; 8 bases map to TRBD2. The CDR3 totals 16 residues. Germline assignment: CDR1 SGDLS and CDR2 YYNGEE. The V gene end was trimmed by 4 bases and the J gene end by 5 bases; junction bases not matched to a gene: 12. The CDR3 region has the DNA TGTGCCAGCAGCCCGGCTGCGGGGGGTCCCCTAGATACGCAGTATTTT. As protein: CASSPAAGGPLDTQYF.

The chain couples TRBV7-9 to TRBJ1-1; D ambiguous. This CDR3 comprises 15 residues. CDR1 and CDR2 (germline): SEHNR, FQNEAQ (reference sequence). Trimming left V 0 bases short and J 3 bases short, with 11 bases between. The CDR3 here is CASSLAAGEDTEAFF. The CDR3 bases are TGTGCCAGCAGCTTAGCGGCAGGCGAGGACACTGAAGCTTTCTTT.

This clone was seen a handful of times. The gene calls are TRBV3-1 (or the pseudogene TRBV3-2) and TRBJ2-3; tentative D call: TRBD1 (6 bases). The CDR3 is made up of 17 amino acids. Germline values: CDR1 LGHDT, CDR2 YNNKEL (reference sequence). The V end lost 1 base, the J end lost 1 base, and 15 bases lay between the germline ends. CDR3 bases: TGTGCCAGCAGCCAAGGGGACACAAACTGGGGCACAGATACGCAGTATTTT. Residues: CASSQGDTNWGTDTQYF.

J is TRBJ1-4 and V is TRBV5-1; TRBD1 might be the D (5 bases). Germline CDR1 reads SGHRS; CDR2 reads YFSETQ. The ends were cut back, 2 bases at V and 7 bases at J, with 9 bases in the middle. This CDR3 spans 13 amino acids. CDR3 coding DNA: TGCGCCAGCAGCTTCGGGACCTTTGAAAAACTGTTTTTT. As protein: CASSFGTFEKLFF.

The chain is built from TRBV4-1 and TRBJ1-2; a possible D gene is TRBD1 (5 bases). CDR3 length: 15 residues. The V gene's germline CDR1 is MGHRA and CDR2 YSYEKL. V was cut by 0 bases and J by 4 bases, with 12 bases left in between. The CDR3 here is CASSQDRGEGYGYTF. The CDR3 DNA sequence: TGCGCCAGCAGCCAAGATCGGGGGGAAGGCTATGGCTACACCTTC.

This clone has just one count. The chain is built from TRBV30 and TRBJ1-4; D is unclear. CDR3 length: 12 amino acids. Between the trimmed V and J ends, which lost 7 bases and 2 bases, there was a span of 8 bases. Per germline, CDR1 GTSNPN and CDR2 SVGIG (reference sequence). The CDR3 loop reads CASSRTNEKLFF. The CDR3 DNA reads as TGTGCCTCGTCGCGGACTAATGAAAAACTGTTTTTT. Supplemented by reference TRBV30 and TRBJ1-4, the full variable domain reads SQTIHQWPATLVQPVGSPLSLECTVEGTSNPNLYWYRQAAGRGLQLLFYSVGIGQISSEVPQNLSASRPQDRQFILSSKKLLLSDSGFYLCASSRTNEKLFFGSGTQLSVL.